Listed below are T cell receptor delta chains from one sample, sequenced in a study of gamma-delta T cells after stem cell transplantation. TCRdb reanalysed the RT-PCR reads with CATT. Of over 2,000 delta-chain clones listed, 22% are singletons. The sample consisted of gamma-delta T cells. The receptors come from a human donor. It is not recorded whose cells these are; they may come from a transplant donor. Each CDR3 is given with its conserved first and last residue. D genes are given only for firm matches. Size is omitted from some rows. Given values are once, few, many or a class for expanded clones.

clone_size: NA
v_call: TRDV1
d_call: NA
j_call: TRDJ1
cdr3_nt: TGTGCTCTTGGGGAAGCTAAAGAGGTGGGGACTATCCTTCCTACCTTTACTGGGGGAGCCTTGTACACCGATAAACTCATCTTT
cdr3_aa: CALGEAKEVGTILPTFTGGALYTDKLIF

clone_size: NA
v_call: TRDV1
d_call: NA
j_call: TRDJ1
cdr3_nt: TGTGCTCTTGGGGAACGATCTGGTATCGTACTGGATAAACTCATCTTT
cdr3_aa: CALGERSGIVLDKLIF

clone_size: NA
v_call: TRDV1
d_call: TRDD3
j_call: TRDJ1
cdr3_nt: TGTGCTCTTGGGGAGCAGCCTAGAGGGGCTGGGGGAGAGTACACCGATAAACTCATCTTT
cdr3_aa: CALGEQPRGAGGEYTDKLIF

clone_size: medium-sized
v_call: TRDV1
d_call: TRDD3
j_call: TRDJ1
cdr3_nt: TGTGCTCTTGGGGAGTTTGTACTGGGGGATACGCTTCGTAAACTCATCTTT
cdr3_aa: CALGEFVLGDTLRKLIF

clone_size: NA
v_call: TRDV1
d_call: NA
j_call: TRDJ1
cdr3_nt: TGTGCTCTTGGGGAACCGGTCCTATCGGTCACCGATAAACTCATCTTT
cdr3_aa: CALGEPVLSVTDKLIF

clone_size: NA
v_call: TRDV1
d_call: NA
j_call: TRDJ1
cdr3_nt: TGTGCTCTTGGGGAATGGGGGGAAAGACCTACCCCCGATAAACTCATCTTT
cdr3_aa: CALGEWGERPTPDKLIF

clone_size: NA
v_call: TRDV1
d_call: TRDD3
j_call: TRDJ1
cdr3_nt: TGTGCTCTTGGGGAACTTGCAACTGGGGATCCTGGAGGCGCCGATAAACTCATCTTT
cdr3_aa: CALGELATGDPGGADKLIF

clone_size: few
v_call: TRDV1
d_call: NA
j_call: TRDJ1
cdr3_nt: TGTGCTCTTGGGGGTAGTGGAGTAACCGATAAACTCATCTTT
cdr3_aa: CALGGSGVTDKLIF

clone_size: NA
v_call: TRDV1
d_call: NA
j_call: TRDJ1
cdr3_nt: TGTGCTCTTGGGGACGGCCCGACCCCGTACACCGATAAACTCATCTTT
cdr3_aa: CALGDGPTPYTDKLIF

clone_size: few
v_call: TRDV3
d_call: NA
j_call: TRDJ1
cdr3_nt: TGTGCCTTTACTGTACCCGATAAACTCATCTTT
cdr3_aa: CAFTVPDKLIF

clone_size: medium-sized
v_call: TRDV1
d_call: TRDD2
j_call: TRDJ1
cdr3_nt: TGTGCTCTTGGGGATAAGGCCTTCCTACAGGGGGGATCTTTGTACACCGATAAACTCATCTTT
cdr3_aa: CALGDKAFLQGGSLYTDKLIF

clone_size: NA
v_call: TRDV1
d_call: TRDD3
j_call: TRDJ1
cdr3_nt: TGTGCTCTTGGGGGGGGCTTCCTACGATGGGGGATACGAGAAGGCACCGATAAACTCATCTTT
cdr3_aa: CALGGGFLRWGIREGTDKLIF

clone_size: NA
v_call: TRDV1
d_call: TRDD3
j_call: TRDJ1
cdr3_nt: TGTGCTCTTGGGCACCCGACTTCCGAATGGGGGAACACCGATAAACTCATCTTT
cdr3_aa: CALGHPTSEWGNTDKLIF

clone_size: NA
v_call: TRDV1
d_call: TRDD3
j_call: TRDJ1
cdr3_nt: TGTGCTCTTGGGGGCCATTCCTTTACTGGGGGATACTACCGTATCGGCCCCGATAAACTCATCTTT
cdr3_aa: CALGGHSFTGGYYRIGPDKLIF

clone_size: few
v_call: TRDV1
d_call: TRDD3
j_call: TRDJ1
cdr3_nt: TGTGCTCTTGGGCTCGAAACTAGTACTGGGGGACAGTACACCGATAAACTCATCTTT
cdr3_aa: CALGLETSTGGQYTDKLIF

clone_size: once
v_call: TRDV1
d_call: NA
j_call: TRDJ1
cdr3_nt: TGTGCTCTTGGGGAAAATTCCCCCCGGTTCTCTTACACCGATAAACTCATCTTT
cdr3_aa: CALGENSPRFSYTDKLIF

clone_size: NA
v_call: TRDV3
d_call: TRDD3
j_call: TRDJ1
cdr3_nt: TGTGCCTTTTTACCGTACCGGAACTGGGGGATACTCTACACCGATAAACTCATCTTT
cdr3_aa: CAFLPYRNWGILYTDKLIF

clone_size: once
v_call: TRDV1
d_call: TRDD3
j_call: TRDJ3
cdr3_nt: TGTGCTCTTGGGACACTGGGGGATACGCACTGGGACACCCGACAGATGTTTTTC
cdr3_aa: CALGTLGDTHWDTRQMFF

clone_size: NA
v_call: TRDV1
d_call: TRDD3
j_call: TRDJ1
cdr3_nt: TGTGCTCTTGGGGAATTTGCGGAGGTCTGGGGGACTCAATCCACCGATAAACTCATCTTT
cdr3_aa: CALGEFAEVWGTQSTDKLIF

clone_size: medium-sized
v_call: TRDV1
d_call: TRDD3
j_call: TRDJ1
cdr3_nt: TGTGCTCTTGGGGAACGCTGTTCGTACTGGGGGATACGGCCCACCGATAAACTCATCTTT
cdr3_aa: CALGERCSYWGIRPTDKLIF

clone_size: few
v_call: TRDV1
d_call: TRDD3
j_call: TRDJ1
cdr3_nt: TGTGCTCTTGGGCTCCGTGGGGGATACCAAAACGATAAACTCATCTTT
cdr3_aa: CALGLRGGYQNDKLIF

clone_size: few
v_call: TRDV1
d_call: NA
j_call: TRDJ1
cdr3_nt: TGTGCTCTTGGGGCCAAAAAGACAACCGAACCCATACGAGAACTGTGGGACTCCTACACCGATAAACTCATCTTT
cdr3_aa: CALGAKKTTEPIRELWDSYTDKLIF

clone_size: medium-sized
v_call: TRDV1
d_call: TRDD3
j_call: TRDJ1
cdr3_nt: TGTGCTCTTGGGGTTTACGGGGCATACTGGGGGATTCCTCCCACCGATAAACTCATCTTT
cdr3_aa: CALGVYGAYWGIPPTDKLIF

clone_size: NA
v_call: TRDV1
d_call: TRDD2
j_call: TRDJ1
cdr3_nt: TGTGCTCTTGGGGAGCTCTCCACTTTTTTTCCTACCCTAACCCCCACCGATAAACTCATCTTT
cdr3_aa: CALGELSTFFPTLTPTDKLIF

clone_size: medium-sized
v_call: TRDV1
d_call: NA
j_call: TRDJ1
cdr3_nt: TGTGCTCTTGGGGAAATCAGAAACGGGGGGGACACCGATAAACTCATCTTT
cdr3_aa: CALGEIRNGGDTDKLIF

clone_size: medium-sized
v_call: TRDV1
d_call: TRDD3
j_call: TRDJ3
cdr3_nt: TGTGCTCTTGGGGAACTCAACTACTCTGGGGGTGGGGGACCCTTTGCCTCCTGGGACACCCGACAGATGTTTTTC
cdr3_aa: CALGELNYSGGGGPFASWDTRQMFF

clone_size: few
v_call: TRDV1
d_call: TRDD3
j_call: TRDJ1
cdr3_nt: TGTGCTCTTGGACTACCACAGTACTTACTGGGGGATGCAACCGATAAACTCATCTTT
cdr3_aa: CALGLPQYLLGDATDKLIF

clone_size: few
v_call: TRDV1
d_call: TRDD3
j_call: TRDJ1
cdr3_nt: TGTGCTCTTGGGGAACTAAAGAAGTCTGGGGGATCCATCCCTTACACCGATAAACTCATCTTT
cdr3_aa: CALGELKKSGGSIPYTDKLIF

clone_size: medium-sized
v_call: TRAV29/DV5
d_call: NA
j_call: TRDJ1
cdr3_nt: TGTGCAGCAAGCCCCTCCCGTGAGGGGGCCCGCCTTCCCGATAAACTCATCTTT
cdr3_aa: CAASPSREGARLPDKLIF

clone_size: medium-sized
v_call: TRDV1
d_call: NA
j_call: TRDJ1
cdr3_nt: TGTGCTCTTGGGGAACTAGAGCCGAGTGGCCTCACGACCGATAAACTCATCTTT
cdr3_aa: CALGELEPSGLTTDKLIF

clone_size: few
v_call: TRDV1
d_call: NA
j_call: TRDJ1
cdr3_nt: TGTGCTCTTGGGGAACTTTTGAATCACTACGTCCCGTCTGGGCCATACACCGATAAACTCATCTTT
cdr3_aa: CALGELLNHYVPSGPYTDKLIF

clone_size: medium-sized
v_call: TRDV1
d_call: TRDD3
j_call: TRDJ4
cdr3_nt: TGTGCTCTTGGGGAACTCTCCCTCTGGGGGATACGGGCCAGACCCCTGATCTTT
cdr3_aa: CALGELSLWGIRARPLIF

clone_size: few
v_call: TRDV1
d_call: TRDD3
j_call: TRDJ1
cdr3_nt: TGTGCTCTTGGGGAAGGTCTTGTGACCCCCAGGGTGGGGGAACCGGGTCTGAGAGGCACCGATAAACTCATCTTT
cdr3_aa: CALGEGLVTPRVGEPGLRGTDKLIF

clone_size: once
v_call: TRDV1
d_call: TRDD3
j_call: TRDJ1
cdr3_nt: TGTGCTCTTGGGGTCACTGTTAGGTACTGGGGGATGGAAGGACTCATCTTT
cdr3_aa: CALGVTVRYWGMEGLIF

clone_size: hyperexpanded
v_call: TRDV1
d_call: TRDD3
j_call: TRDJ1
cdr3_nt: TGTGCTCTTGGGGACTTTCCTACCGGTAGGACTGGGGGATACGGAAGGAAGCTCATCTTT
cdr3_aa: CALGDFPTGRTGGYGRKLIF

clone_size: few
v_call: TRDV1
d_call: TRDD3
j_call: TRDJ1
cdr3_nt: TGTGCTCTTGGGGAGCCTCATCTTTATCCGTTTCCTGGGGGATCGTACACCGATAAACTCATCTTT
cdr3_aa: CALGEPHLYPFPGGSYTDKLIF

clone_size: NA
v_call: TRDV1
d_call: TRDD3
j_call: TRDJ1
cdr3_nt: TGTGCTCTTGGGGAACTCCGCGTTTACTGGGGGATAGGGAAACTCATCTTT
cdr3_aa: CALGELRVYWGIGKLIF

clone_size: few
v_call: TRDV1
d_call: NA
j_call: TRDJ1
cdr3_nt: TGTGCTCTTGGGGGAACCCCCTGGCCTTCACCCCCTGCGTACTACACCGATAAACTCATCTTT
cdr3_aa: CALGGTPWPSPPAYYTDKLIF

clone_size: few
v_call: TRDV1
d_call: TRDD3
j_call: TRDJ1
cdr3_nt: TGTGCTCTTGGGGAACTATCTCAGGGCCAACTCTGGGGGATACGTCGGGGGTCCTCCGATAAACTCATCTTT
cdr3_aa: CALGELSQGQLWGIRRGSSDKLIF

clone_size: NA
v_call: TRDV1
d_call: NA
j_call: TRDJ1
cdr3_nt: TGTGCTCTTGGGGGGCTCCTACTCTGGGACTTGTACACCGATAAACTCATCTTT
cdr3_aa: CALGGLLLWDLYTDKLIF

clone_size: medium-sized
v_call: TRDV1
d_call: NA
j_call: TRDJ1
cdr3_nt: TGTGCTCTTGGGGATTTACACTTGGGCCCTGGTCTCATCTTT
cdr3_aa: CALGDLHLGPGLIF

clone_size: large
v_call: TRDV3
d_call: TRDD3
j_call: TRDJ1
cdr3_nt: TGTGCCTTTGATTCCCGCGTACTGGGGGATTGGGCCGATAAACTCATCTTT
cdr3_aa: CAFDSRVLGDWADKLIF

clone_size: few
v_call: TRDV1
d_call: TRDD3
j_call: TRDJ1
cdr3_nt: TGTGCTCTTGGGGAACGGAAGACACTGGGGGATACCTCGTACACCGATAAACTCATCTTT
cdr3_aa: CALGERKTLGDTSYTDKLIF